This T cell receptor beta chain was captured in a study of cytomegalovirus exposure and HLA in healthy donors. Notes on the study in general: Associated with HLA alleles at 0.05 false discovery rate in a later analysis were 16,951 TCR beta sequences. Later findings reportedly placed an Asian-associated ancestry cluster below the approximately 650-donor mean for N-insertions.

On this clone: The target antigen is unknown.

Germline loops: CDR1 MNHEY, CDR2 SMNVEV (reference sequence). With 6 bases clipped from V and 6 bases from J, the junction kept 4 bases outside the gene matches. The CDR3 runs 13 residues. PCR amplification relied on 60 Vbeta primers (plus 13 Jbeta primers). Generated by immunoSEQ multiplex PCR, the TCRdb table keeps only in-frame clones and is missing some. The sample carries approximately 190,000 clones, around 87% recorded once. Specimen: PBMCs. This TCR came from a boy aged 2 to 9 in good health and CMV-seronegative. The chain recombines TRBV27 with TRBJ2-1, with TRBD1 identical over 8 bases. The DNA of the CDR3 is TGTGCCAGCAGGGAAACAGGGGGCAATGAGCAGTTCTTC. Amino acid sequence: CASRETGGNEQFF.